A selection of T cell receptor beta chains follows, all from one sample in a study of T cell responses to AZD1222 COVID-19 vaccine. The table came from immunoSEQ multiplex PCR; TCRdb's copy has only in-frame clones and leaves some out. The table lists 35,000 or so clones, roughly nine tenths of them singletons. This specimen consisted of peripheral blood, obtained on day 0 of AZD1222 vaccination. These receptors were taken from an adult in good health. The CDR3 runs from the conserved cysteine through the conserved F or W. The D gene is left open where the match is weak. Not every row has a clone size; where given, it reads once, few, many or a size class.

d_call	v_call	j_call	clone_size	cdr3_nt	cdr3_aa
.	TRBV27	TRBJ2-3	.	TGTGCCAGCAGTTTTCTACCCTCGACAGATACGCAGTATTTT	CASSFLPSTDTQYF
.	TRBV5-1	TRBJ1-2	few	TGCGCCAGCAGCTTGGAAGGCGCGTACAGGGCGGACTACACCTTC	CASSLEGAYRADYTF
.	TRBV5-4	TRBJ2-3	.	TGTGCCAGCAGCCCACAGAGCACAGATACGCAGTATTTT	CASSPQSTDTQYF
.	TRBV7-9	TRBJ1-1	.	TGTGCCAGCAGCCTGGTCGAGTCTGAAGCTTTCTTT	CASSLVESEAFF
.	TRBV6-2/TRBV6-3	TRBJ2-7	.	TGTGCCAGCAGTCTACTCGGGGTTGGGTCCTACGAGCAGTACTTC	CASSLLGVGSYEQYF
TRBD1	TRBV7-8	TRBJ2-1	.	TGTGCCAGCAGCTTAGATAGGGACAGTCGGTACAATGAGCAGTTCTTC	CASSLDRDSRYNEQFF
TRBD1	TRBV10-2	TRBJ1-5	.	TGCGCCAGTCGGGACAGGGCTTACAATCAGCCCCAGCATTTT	CASRDRAYNQPQHF
.	TRBV9	TRBJ2-1	.	TGTGCCAGCAGCGTGGGGGGAACTTACAATGAGCAGTTCTTC	CASSVGGTYNEQFF
TRBD2	TRBV7-9	TRBJ2-5	.	TGTGCCAGCAGCTTAGGCGTGTCTAGCGGGGGTACCCTTCGTGAGACCCAGTACTTC	CASSLGVSSGGTLRETQYF
.	TRBV12-3/TRBV12-4	TRBJ2-3	.	TGTGCCAGCAGCGCAGGGGATACGCAGTATTTT	CASSAGDTQYF
.	TRBV7-9	TRBJ2-7	.	TGTGCCAGCAGCCCCCAGGGGCAGGTGGCCTACGAGCAGTACTTC	CASSPQGQVAYEQYF
.	TRBV3-1/TRBV3-2	TRBJ2-1	.	TGTGCCAGCAGCCAGGGAAGAGTTAGAGATGAGCAGTTCTTC	CASSQGRVRDEQFF
.	TRBV5-6	TRBJ2-7	.	TGTGCCAGCAGTGGGGGGACAGTGAGCTCCTACGAGCAGTACTTC	CASSGGTVSSYEQYF
.	TRBV4-1	TRBJ1-4	few	TGCGCCAGCACCCCTCTCGCAGGGGTCGGAGAAAAACTGTTTTTT	CASTPLAGVGEKLFF
.	TRBV5-4	TRBJ2-4	.	TGTGCCAGCAGCTTGGATAGGGGTCGCAACATTCAGTACTTC	CASSLDRGRNIQYF
.	TRBV6-5	TRBJ1-1	few	TGTGCCAGCACTACCAAGCCAGACAGTAACACTGAAGCTTTCTTT	CASTTKPDSNTEAFF
.	TRBV7-2	TRBJ2-1	.	TGTGCCAGCAGCACCTGGACTAACGGCTACAATGAGCAGTTCTTC	CASSTWTNGYNEQFF
.	TRBV6-5	TRBJ1-1	.	TGTGACAGGGATCTCACTGAAGCTTTCTTT	CDRDLTEAFF
.	TRBV7-2	TRBJ2-7	once	TGTGCCAGCAGCTTAGATCCCCAAGGGGAGCAGTACTTC	CASSLDPQGEQYF
.	TRBV7-9	TRBJ2-1	.	TGTGCCAGCAGCGGCAGGGGCAATGAGCAGTTCTTC	CASSGRGNEQFF
TRBD1	TRBV28	TRBJ1-2	.	TGTGCCAGCAGTACCGACAGGGATGGCTACACCTTC	CASSTDRDGYTF
TRBD1	TRBV5-1	TRBJ1-6	.	TGCGCCAGCAGCTTGACCAACAGGGGAAATTCACCCCTCCACTTT	CASSLTNRGNSPLHF
TRBD2	TRBV6-2/TRBV6-3	TRBJ2-1	medium-sized	TGTGCCAGCAGCGAAACTAGCGGCGGATACAATGAGCAGTTCTTC	CASSETSGGYNEQFF
.	TRBV25-1	TRBJ1-2	.	TGTGCCAGCAGTCCTCCGGGGGGCGGGAGCTATGGCTACACCTTC	CASSPPGGGSYGYTF
.	TRBV5-5	TRBJ1-6	.	TGTGCCAGCAGCCGCGCCGGGGGCTCACCCCTCCACTTT	CASSRAGGSPLHF
.	TRBV3-1/TRBV3-2	TRBJ1-2	.	TGTGCCAGCAGCCCGAGGCTACAGGGCGGCTATGGCTACACCTTC	CASSPRLQGGYGYTF
TRBD1	TRBV5-1	TRBJ2-1	.	TGCGCCAGCAGCGAGAACGTTTTCGCAGGGGGTTACAATGAGCAGTTCTTC	CASSENVFAGGYNEQFF
TRBD2	TRBV28	TRBJ2-3	.	TGTGCCAGCACGGGGGGCGATATCCAGCGGGAGGGCCTGACAGATACGCAGTATTTT	CASTGGDIQREGLTDTQYF
TRBD2	TRBV10-3	TRBJ2-5	.	TGTGCCAGAGGACTAGCGGGGAGGGGGGAGACCCAGTACTTC	CARGLAGRGETQYF
.	TRBV5-1	TRBJ2-5	.	TGCGCCAGCAGCTTGGTTCAAGAGACCCAGTACTTC	CASSLVQETQYF
.	TRBV7-9	TRBJ2-4	.	TGTGCCAGCACCCCGGGGGGGCAGGGGGTGAACATTCAGTACTTC	CASTPGGQGVNIQYF
.	TRBV21-1	TRBJ2-3	.	TGTGCCAGCAGCAAAGGACAGGGGACTAGCGGCTCCACAGATACGCAGTATTTT	CASSKGQGTSGSTDTQYF
TRBD1	TRBV2	TRBJ1-2	.	TGTGCCAGCAGCCAACCGGGACAGGGACAGAAAGGCTACACCTTC	CASSQPGQGQKGYTF
.	TRBV7-9	TRBJ1-5	.	TGTGCCAGCAGCTCGGGGCGAACGGGTCCTCAGCCCCAGCATTTT	CASSSGRTGPQPQHF
TRBD1	TRBV7-9	TRBJ1-5	.	TGTGCCAGCAGTTACCAGGGGGCCGGTCAGCCCCAGCATTTT	CASSYQGAGQPQHF
.	TRBV7-9	TRBJ2-3	once	TGTGCCAGCAGCTTAGGCGGGGGCGGCGATACGCAGTATTTT	CASSLGGGGDTQYF
.	TRBV5-1	TRBJ1-2	.	TGCGCCAGCAGCGCCCGGACAGAGTGGGGCTACACCTTC	CASSARTEWGYTF
.	TRBV27	TRBJ2-3	.	TGTGCCAGCTCTCCGGGACCGAACACAGATACGCAGTATTTT	CASSPGPNTDTQYF
TRBD2	TRBV2	TRBJ2-3	.	TGTGCCAGCAGTGAAAACCCTAGCGGGGTAAGCACAGATACGCAGTATTTT	CASSENPSGVSTDTQYF
TRBD1	TRBV28	TRBJ2-3	.	TGTGCCAGCACCTTACCTCTCGGACAGGGACGCACAGATACGCAGTATTTT	CASTLPLGQGRTDTQYF
TRBD2	TRBV24-1	TRBJ2-1	.	TGTGCCACCAGTGATACCGGGACTAGCGGGAACAATGAGCAGTTCTTC	CATSDTGTSGNNEQFF
TRBD1	TRBV11-2	TRBJ1-1	few	TGTGCCAGCAGCCATAACAGGGGCAGGGATGCTTTCTTT	CASSHNRGRDAFF
.	TRBV29-1	TRBJ2-1	few	TGCAGCGTTGAACCGGAGATCTCCTACAATGAGCAGTTCTTC	CSVEPEISYNEQFF
TRBD1	TRBV18	TRBJ1-5	.	TGTGCCAGCTCACCCTTGGGACAGGTTGGCAATCAGCCCCAGCATTTT	CASSPLGQVGNQPQHF
.	TRBV7-2	TRBJ2-7	.	TGTGCCAGCAGCTTGTCGTCTGGGGGGTACGAGCAGTACTTC	CASSLSSGGYEQYF
TRBD2	TRBV2	TRBJ2-3	.	TGTGCCAGCAGACCTTTAGCGGGCCCGGGAGATACGCAGTATTTT	CASRPLAGPGDTQYF
.	TRBV6-1	TRBJ2-1	.	TGTGCCAGCAGTGACACCGGGAACCTAGGGCCCTACAATGAGCAGTTCTTC	CASSDTGNLGPYNEQFF
.	TRBV7-9	TRBJ2-3	.	TGTGCCAGCAGTTCAGGAGTCTCTAACACAGATACGCAGTATTTT	CASSSGVSNTDTQYF
TRBD1	TRBV29-1	TRBJ1-1	.	TGCAGCGCCTCGACAGGGGGCAGGACTGAAGCTTTCTTT	CSASTGGRTEAFF
.	TRBV5-1	TRBJ2-3	.	TGCGCCAGCTTGAGAGAGGGATATGGGTCAGGTACGCAGTATTTT	CASLREGYGSGTQYF